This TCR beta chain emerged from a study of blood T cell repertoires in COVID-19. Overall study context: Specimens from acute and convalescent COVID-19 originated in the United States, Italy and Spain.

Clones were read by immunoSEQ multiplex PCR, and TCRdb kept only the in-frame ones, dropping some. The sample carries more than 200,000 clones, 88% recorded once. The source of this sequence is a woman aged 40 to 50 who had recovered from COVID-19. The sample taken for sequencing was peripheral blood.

CDR3 amino acids: CSASLGQGAREQYF. As DNA, the CDR3 is TGCAGTGCTAGTCTCGGGCAGGGGGCCAGGGAGCAGTACTTC. The rearrangement links TRBV20-1 to TRBJ2-7; 8 bases agree with TRBD1. With V trimmed by 3 bases and J by 7 bases, 11 bases remained unmatched. Germline CDR1 reads DFQATT; CDR2 reads SNEGSKA (reference sequence). The CDR3 consists of 14 residues.